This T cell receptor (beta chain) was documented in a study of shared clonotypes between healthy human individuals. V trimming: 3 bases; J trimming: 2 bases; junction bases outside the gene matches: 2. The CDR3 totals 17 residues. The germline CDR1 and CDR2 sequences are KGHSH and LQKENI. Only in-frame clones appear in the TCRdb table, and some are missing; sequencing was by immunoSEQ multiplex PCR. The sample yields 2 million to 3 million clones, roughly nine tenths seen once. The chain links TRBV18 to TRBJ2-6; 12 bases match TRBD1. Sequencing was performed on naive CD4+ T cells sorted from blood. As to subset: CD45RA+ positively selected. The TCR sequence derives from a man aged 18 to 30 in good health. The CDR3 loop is CASSPGQGAPGANVLTF. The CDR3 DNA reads TGTGCCAGCTCACCGGGACAGGGGGCCCCTGGGGCCAACGTCCTGACTTTC.